This entry is about one T cell receptor (beta chain). Its antigen is not known. The Oncomine TCR Beta short-read assay generated sequence data from the DNA of cultured CD4+ T cells. TCRdb processed the PCR reads anew with MiXCR; each CDR3 protein has one entry. This sample has about 19,000 distinct CDR3 sequences, with roughly two fifths found just once. The CDR3 runs 16 residues. In germline, CDR1 is MGHRA, CDR2 YSYEKL. Trimming took off 2 bases at V and 3 bases at J, with 16 bases between the two ends. This sample stems from a study of vaccination and CD4 T cells after COVID-19. Study information: Blood was drawn a median about 75 days post second dose, range 14 to 241. From HCoV-229E, HCoV-OC43, HCoV-NL63 and SARS-CoV-2, overlapping spike peptides were used to stimulate the cells.

The treatment denotes: approximately nine-day PBMC culture with coronavirus spike peptide pools or control peptides (ViraFEST assay). Via ViraFEST, peptide pools expanded antigen-specific T cells before TCR sequencing. Findings of the study overall: A relatively small number of convalescent patients were studied, and no early post-infection timepoints were included.

The receptor was derived from a human donor who had recovered from COVID-19. The chain is built from TRBV4-1 and TRBJ1-1, with D unclear. The specimen was CD4+ T cells from blood, cultured in vitro, collected after SARS-CoV-2 vaccination. CDR3 nucleotide sequence: TGCGCCAGCAGCCAACCGCTCTTTAAGGAAGACACTGAAGCTTTCTTT. It translates to CASSQPLFKEDTEAFF.